What follows are 22 T cell receptor beta chains derived from one specimen sequenced in a study of T cell responses to AZD1222 COVID-19 vaccine. TCRdb keeps only in-frame clones here, not all; method: immunoSEQ multiplex PCR. The sample holds 130,000 to 150,000 clones, under 95% seen once. The sample here was peripheral blood, taken on day 0 of AZD1222 vaccination. The receptor set was obtained from an adult in good health.

The V and J genes are TRBV5-4 and TRBJ2-2; TRBD1 matches at 7 bases. The CDR3 sequence is 17 residues long. Germline trimming cut 4 bases from V and 0 bases from J; bases unmatched to any gene: 9. Looked up from germline, CDR1 is SGHNT and CDR2 is YYREEE (reference sequence). In DNA, the CDR3 is TGTGCCAGCAGCCCCAAATTAGGGACAGCGAACACCGGGGAGCTGTTTTTT. It yields the protein CASSPKLGTANTGELFF.

The chain links TRBV18 to TRBJ1-1; the match to TRBD1 covers 7 bases. The CDR3 totals 14 residues. The germline gives CDR1 KGHSH, CDR2 LQKENI. The J segment lost 4 bases and the V segment lost 6 bases, leaving 8 bases of the junction unmatched. CDR3 DNA: TGTGCCAGCTCCGTAGACAGGGTGGGCACTGAAGCTTTCTTT. It yields the protein CASSVDRVGTEAFF.

The chain carries TRBV5-1 and TRBJ2-5; 7 bases match TRBD2. CDR3 length equals 14 residues. After removal of 5 bases from V and 0 bases from J, the junction contained 4 bases not matched to a gene. CDR1 is SGHRS and CDR2 is YFSETQ in the germline V gene. The CDR3 nucleotides are TGCGCCAGCAGAGCGGGAACCAACCAAGAGACCCAGTACTTC. This translates into CASRAGTNQETQYF. The whole variable domain, remainder taken from reference TRBV5-1 and TRBJ2-5, is KAGVTQTPRYLIKTRGQQVTLSCSPISGHRSVSWYQQTPGQGLQFLFEYFSETQRNKGNFPGRFSGRQFSNSRSEMNVSTLELGDSALYLCASRAGTNQETQYFGPGTRLLVL.

The chain carries TRBV11-2 and TRBJ1-4; the match to TRBD1 covers 7 bases. This CDR3 is 15 amino acids long. The J segment lost 3 bases and the V segment lost 1 base, leaving 2 bases of the junction unmatched. The germline V gene has CDR1 SGHAT and CDR2 FQNNGV. The CDR3 protein is CASSLGGTANEKLFF. DNA of the CDR3: TGTGCCAGCAGCTTAGGCGGGACAGCTAATGAAAAACTGTTTTTT.

CDR3 loop: CASSKIAGGFTDTQYF. DNA for the CDR3: TGTGCCAGCAGTAAGATAGCGGGGGGATTCACAGATACGCAGTATTTT. This rearrangement joins TRBV6-6 to TRBJ2-3; 10 bases align to TRBD2. The CDR3 consists of 16 residues. J lost 2 bases, V lost 5 bases, and 7 bases had no gene match. From germline, CDR1 is MNHNY and CDR2 SVGAGI (reference sequence).

The chain recombines TRBV21-1 with TRBJ1-1; TRBD1, as called in the table, went unchecked against the DNA. TRBV21-1 is a pseudogene segment. The CDR3 covers 18 residues. CDR3 in amino acids: CASSKFPGVHIGGTEAFF. The CDR3 DNA is TGTGCCAGCAGCAAATTCCCAGGGGTCCACATTGGGGGTACTGAAGCTTTCTTT.

CDR3: CASSYWGTGQNTEAFF. Here the CDR3 DNA reads TGTGCCAGCAGTTACTGGGGAACAGGGCAGAACACTGAAGCTTTCTTT. V usage is TRBV6-5 and J usage is TRBJ1-1; TRBD1 is a possible D gene (6 bases). The CDR3 sequence is 16 residues long. The V end was cut by 1 base, the J end by 1 base, with 13 bases between. CDR1 is MNHEY and CDR2 is SVGAGI in the germline V gene.

The chain recombines TRBV30 with TRBJ2-3; TRBD2 agrees at 11 bases. V lost 3 bases and J lost 5; bases outside the gene matches: 10. CDR3 size: 16 residues. Germline loops: CDR1 GTSNPN, CDR2 SVGIG (reference sequence). CDR3 sequence: CAWSPGTSGPLDTQYF. CDR3 DNA: TGTGCCTGGAGCCCCGGGACTAGCGGTCCCTTAGATACGCAGTATTTT.

The chain links TRBV5-1 to TRBJ2-1; 7 bases agree with TRBD2. This CDR3 has 16 amino acids. Looked up from germline, CDR1 is SGHRS and CDR2 is YFSETQ. V dropped 0 bases and J dropped 0; count of bases not matched to a gene: 3. The CDR3 protein is CASSLEAGLSYNEQFF. CDR3 DNA sequence: TGCGCCAGCAGCTTGGAAGCGGGGCTCTCCTACAATGAGCAGTTCTTC.

The chain has TRBV9 and TRBJ1-2, with 8 bases lining up with TRBD1. This CDR3 has 15 amino acids. The ends lost 3 bases at V and 3 bases at J; junction bases unmatched: 7. CDR1 is SGDLS and CDR2 is YYNGEE in the germline V gene. As DNA, the CDR3 is TGTGCCAGCAGCGAAACACAGGGGGGCGACTATGGCTACACCTTC. It codes for CASSETQGGDYGYTF.

The chain is built from TRBV2 and TRBJ2-1; TRBD1 or TRBD2 may be the D gene (5 bases each). V lost 4 bases, J lost 9 bases, and 13 bases lay in between. The germline V gene has CDR1 SNHLY and CDR2 FYNNEI. The CDR3 sequence is 13 residues long. The DNA for the CDR3 is TGTGCCAGCAGTGTTATCACTAGGGGTGAGCAGTTCTTC. Protein product: CASSVITRGEQFF. Full variable domain (rest looked up from reference TRBV2 and TRBJ2-1): EPEVTQTPSHQVTQMGQEVILRCVPISNHLYFYWYRQILGQKVEFLVSFYNNEISEKSEIFDDQFSVERPDGSNFTLKIRSTKLEDSAMYFCASSVITRGEQFFGPGTRLTVL.

This chain joins TRBV27 and TRBJ2-5, with D possibly being TRBD1 (6 bases). Germline-derived CDR1 and CDR2 are MNHEY and SMNVEV (reference sequence). The V end lost 2 bases, the J end lost 1 base, and 14 bases lay between the germline ends. The CDR3 is 16 residues long. The CDR3 loop is CASSLRGTFSQETQYF. Here the CDR3 DNA reads TGTGCCAGCAGTTTAAGGGGGACCTTTTCCCAAGAGACCCAGTACTTC.

The rearrangement joins TRBV24-1 to TRBJ2-5; 9 nucleotides match TRBD2. Trimming took 6 bases from V and 3 from J; bases not matched to a gene: 1. Germline V gives CDR1 KGHDR, CDR2 SFDVKD. The CDR3 has 13 residues. The CDR3 DNA follows: TGTGCCACCAGTCCTAGCGGGGAAGAGACCCAGTACTTC. The encoded protein is CATSPSGEETQYF.

V usage is TRBV2 and J usage is TRBJ2-1, with 9 bases identical to TRBD1. With 6 bases clipped from V and 6 bases from J, the junction kept 0 bases outside the gene matches. In germline, CDR1 is SNHLY, CDR2 FYNNEI. This CDR3 spans 12 amino acids. The CDR3 here is CASRTGGNEQFF. CDR3 nucleotide sequence: TGTGCCAGCAGGACAGGGGGCAATGAGCAGTTCTTC.

The chain couples TRBV7-9 to TRBJ1-5, with no clear D. Germline CDR1 SEHNR, CDR2 FQNEAQ (reference sequence). With 1 base removed from V and 7 bases from J, the gap between germline ends came to 5 bases. CDR3 length: 12 residues. Written as DNA, the CDR3 is TGTGCCAGCAGCTTAGTTGGCCAGCCCCAGCATTTT. This gives the protein CASSLVGQPQHF. Filled out from reference TRBV7-9 and TRBJ1-5, the complete variable domain reads DTGVSQNPRHKITKRGQNVTFRCDPISEHNRLYWYRQTLGQGPEFLTYFQNEAQLEKSRLLSDRFSAERPKGSFSTLEIQRTEQGDSAMYLCASSLVGQPQHFGDGTRLSIL.

This chain connects TRBV19 to TRBJ1-5, with D unclear. The CDR3 has 13 amino acids. V gave up 4 bases and J gave up 7 bases, with 11 bases separating them. CDR1 LNHDA and CDR2 SQIVND come from the germline V gene (reference sequence). The CDR3 coding sequence is TGTGCCAGTAGTAGGAGGGTAGAGCAGCCCCAGCATTTT. Translated, it gives CASSRRVEQPQHF.

About this clone itself: At the DNA level, this CDR3 is encoded by other sequences in the same sample as well. The chain combines TRBV7-2 with TRBJ2-3; 12 bases fit TRBD2. This CDR3 is built from 15 residues. Trimming took 6 bases from V and 2 from J; bases not matched to a gene: 3. In germline, CDR1 is SGHTA, CDR2 FQGNSA. The CDR3 reads CASRRLAGVTDTQYF. CDR3 nucleotides: TGTGCCAGCAGGCGACTAGCGGGGGTCACAGATACGCAGTATTTT.

The chain uses TRBV3-1 (or the pseudogene TRBV3-2) and TRBJ2-7; D call uncertain. CDR3 length: 16 amino acids. Trimming took 3 bases from V and 7 from J, leaving 22 bases between them. Germline V gene data show CDR1 as LGHDT and CDR2 as YNNKEL (reference sequence). The CDR3 DNA is TGTGCCAGCAGCCAGCACCCTGTCGAGTTAGCATGGGAGCAGTACTTC. This encodes CASSQHPVELAWEQYF.

The chain links TRBV25-1 to TRBJ1-6, with D hard to call. V lost 4 bases to trimming and J lost 7 bases, with 8 bases between them. Germline CDR1 and CDR2: MGHDK and SYGVNS. The CDR3 extends over 13 amino acids. The CDR3 sequence is CASSGAFNSPLHF. In DNA form, the CDR3 reads TGTGCCAGCAGTGGAGCTTTCAATTCACCCCTCCACTTT.

V usage is TRBV27 and J usage is TRBJ2-1; TRBD2 matches at 9 bases. This CDR3 is built from 14 residues. V was pared by 7 bases and J by 7 bases, with 8 bases of the junction left unmatched. Per the germline V gene, CDR1 is MNHEY and CDR2 is SMNVEV (reference sequence). In DNA form, the CDR3 reads TGTGCCAGCATGGTAGCGGGGGCCAGTAATGAGCAGTTCTTC. Protein sequence: CASMVAGASNEQFF.

CDR3 residues: CVRSLERENYEQYF. CDR3 DNA: TGTGTCAGAAGCTTAGAGAGGGAGAACTACGAGCAGTACTTC. The rearrangement joins TRBV7-5 to TRBJ2-7; the table's D call, TRBD2, has no DNA check behind it. TRBV7-5 is recorded as a pseudogene. CDR3 length equals 14 residues.

The V call is TRBV10-3, the J call TRBJ1-1; 8 positions match TRBD1. Germline trimming cut 4 bases from V and 4 bases from J; bases unmatched to any gene: 5. The CDR3 totals 14 residues. From germline, CDR1 is ENHRY and CDR2 SYGVKD. CDR3 residues: CAISVDRGSTEAFF. The CDR3 region has the DNA TGTGCCATCAGTGTAGACAGGGGCAGCACTGAAGCTTTCTTT.